Listed here are 8 T cell receptor beta chains from one sample, sequenced in a study of blood T cell repertoires in COVID-19. Profiled with immunoSEQ multiplex PCR; TCRdb holds only in-frame clones, not every one. This table has about 220,000 clones, 80% to 90% appearing once. Sequenced: PBMCs or T cells enriched from blood (not recorded which). Every receptor here comes from a woman aged 40 to 50 with acute COVID-19.

This clone was picked up one time. This chain connects TRBV7-8 to TRBJ2-3; no reliable D call. This CDR3 is 12 amino acids long. From germline, CDR1 is SGHVS and CDR2 FQNEAQ. Deletions cut 5 bases from V and 2 bases from J, with 5 bases between. CDR3 loop: CASSPVTDTQYF. The CDR3 DNA reads as TGTGCCAGCAGCCCCGTCACAGATACGCAGTATTTT.

This clone has a handful of counts. The chain has TRBV7-9 and TRBJ2-1; the match to TRBD2 covers 7 bases. With 4 bases clipped from V and 0 bases from J, the junction kept 6 bases outside the gene matches. Germline CDR1 and CDR2: SEHNR and FQNEAQ (reference sequence). This CDR3 comprises 16 residues. The CDR3 coding sequence is TGTGCCAGCAGCTCAACGACGGGGGGCTCCTACAATGAGCAGTTCTTC. The encoded protein is CASSSTTGGSYNEQFF.

The table lists this clone with a count of one. V and J are TRBV11-2 and TRBJ2-1, with 7 bases identical to TRBD1. Losses at the gene ends were 8 bases for V and 13 bases for J; bases not matched to a gene: 14. The CDR3 runs 13 residues. Looked up from germline, CDR1 is SGHAT and CDR2 is FQNNGV. The CDR3 coding sequence is TGTGCCAGCCCACCGGCCGGACAGGTTGCTCAGTTCTTC. This sequence encodes CASPPAGQVAQFF.

The chain employs TRBV14 and TRBJ2-2; a possible D gene is TRBD2 (6 bases). The CDR3 contains 18 residues. CDR1 and CDR2 from the germline V gene are SGHDN and FVKESK. Trimming cost V 8 bases and J 0 bases, with 22 bases left between them. The CDR3 spells CASHRGITPFANTGELFF. In DNA form, the CDR3 reads TGTGCCAGCCATCGGGGGATTACCCCGTTCGCGAACACCGGGGAGCTGTTTTTT.

V is TRBV21-1 and J is TRBJ2-7; the listed D gene, TRBD1, was not tested against the DNA. TRBV21-1 is a listed pseudogene. CDR3 size: 14 residues. In DNA, the CDR3 is TGTGCCAGCAGCAAAGTTTGTACAGGCTACGAGCAGTACGTC. Residues: CASSKVCTGYEQYV.

This clone occurred a few times. The chain has TRBV7-9 and TRBJ1-6; 10 nucleotides match TRBD1. The CDR3 has 16 residues. Looked up from germline, CDR1 is SEHNR and CDR2 is FQNEAQ (reference sequence). The ends lost 5 bases at V and 7 bases at J; junction bases unmatched: 8. The CDR3 here is CASSLLRQGANSPLHF. The CDR3 DNA reads as TGTGCCAGCAGCCTACTACGACAGGGGGCGAATTCACCCCTCCACTTT.

The rearrangement links TRBV19 to TRBJ1-3, with 8 nucleotides matching TRBD1. Looked up from germline, CDR1 is LNHDA and CDR2 is SQIVND (reference sequence). The CDR3 extends over 14 amino acids. The trim removed 5 bases at V and 2 bases at J, leaving 2 bases unmatched. CDR3 bases: TGTGCCAGTAGTTGGGGACAGGCTGGAAACACCATATATTTT. It codes for CASSWGQAGNTIYF.

The rearrangement joins TRBV12-3 or TRBV12-4 to TRBJ1-2; a possible D gene is TRBD1 (5 bases). The CDR3 runs to 13 residues. V was clipped by 3 bases and J by 8 bases, with 13 bases between them. CDR3 in amino acids: CASSFRQGSGYTF. CDR3 sequence (DNA): TGTGCCAGCAGTTTCCGCCAGGGAAGCGGCTACACCTTC.